This T cell receptor (beta chain) was captured in a study of blood T cell repertoires in COVID-19. Study overall: The United States, Italy and Spain supplied acute and convalescent COVID-19 samples. T cells, B-cell-depleted T cells, or PBMCs supplied cDNA or gDNA.

The V gene lost 3 bases and the J gene lost 3 bases, with 6 bases spanning the gap. There are 13 residues in the CDR3. In the authors' methods: Scientists estimated how many nucleated cells there were by amplifying reference gene primers. Profiled with immunoSEQ multiplex PCR; TCRdb holds only in-frame clones, not every one. The V and J calls and the clone size are those of that table, but D and trimming were determined from the DNA. The sample gives more than 200,000 clones, 88% of which show up once; over 1.1% is in the top ten. The source of this sequence is a man older than 75 with acute or convalescent COVID-19. V and J are TRBV12-3 or TRBV12-4 and TRBJ1-5, with D perhaps matching TRBD1 (5 bases). The material sequenced was peripheral blood. In DNA, the CDR3 is TGTGCCAGCAGTTTGGACAACAATCAGCCCCAGCATTTT. This sequence encodes CASSLDNNQPQHF.